This T cell receptor beta chain was captured in a study of Graves' ophthalmopathy and Graves' hyperthyroidism. The V end lost 2 bases, the J end lost 10 bases, and 14 bases lay between the germline ends. The germline V gene has CDR1 MNHNS and CDR2 SASEGT. The CDR3 has 13 residues. In this sample, this clonotype turned up many times. The authors amplified TCR beta CDR3 regions, and they did so from RNA transcripts for repertoire sequencing. First-round RT-PCR relied on HTBI primers, and a second-round multiplex PCR came next. MiXCR, run by TCRdb on the multiplex PCR reads, gives a single entry per CDR3 protein. In the table there are about 410,000 distinct CDR3 sequences, around 20% of which are singletons.

The chain is built from TRBV6-1 and TRBJ1-1, with D unclear. Sequenced input: peripheral blood. The receptor was derived from a woman between 18 and 30 years old with Graves' ophthalmopathy. CDR3 sequence: CASSERRTGVAFF. As DNA, the CDR3 is TGTGCCAGCAGTGAAAGGAGAACGGGAGTAGCTTTCTTT.